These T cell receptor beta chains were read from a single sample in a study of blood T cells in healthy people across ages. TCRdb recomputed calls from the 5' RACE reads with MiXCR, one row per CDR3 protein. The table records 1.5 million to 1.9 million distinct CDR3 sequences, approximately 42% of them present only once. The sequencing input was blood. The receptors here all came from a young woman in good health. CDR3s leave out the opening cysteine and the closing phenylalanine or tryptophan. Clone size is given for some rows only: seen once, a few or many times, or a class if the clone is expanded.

CDR3 protein: ASSSGRGYEQY; clone size: many; V gene: TRBV27
CDR3 protein: ASSQEQANYPGQRAYEQY; clone size: .; V gene: TRBV4-1
CDR3 protein: ASSQGARGISEAF; clone size: .; V gene: TRBV4-3
CDR3 protein: ASSLGGTVHYGYT; clone size: .; V gene: TRBV12-3/TRBV12-4
CDR3 protein: ASSLSGQGYPPLH; clone size: .; V gene: TRBV27
CDR3 protein: SARGGLDSQY; clone size: few; V gene: TRBV20-1
CDR3 protein: SATSTGSGCGSNQPQH; clone size: .; V gene: TRBV29-1
CDR3 protein: ASSSVGSLYGYT; clone size: few; V gene: TRBV7-9
CDR3 protein: SARLYDSYNEQF; clone size: .; V gene: TRBV20-1
CDR3 protein: AWSVLDPDTQY; clone size: .; V gene: TRBV30
CDR3 protein: ASEGPGRGYT; clone size: .; V gene: TRBV2
CDR3 protein: ASSQERWNNEQF; clone size: few; V gene: TRBV4-3
CDR3 protein: ASNYQETQY; clone size: .; V gene: TRBV5-1
CDR3 protein: SARDRGASTDTQY; clone size: .; V gene: TRBV20-1
CDR3 protein: ASSYDRFYETQY; clone size: .; V gene: TRBV6-5
CDR3 protein: ASSYLGGGKSF; clone size: .; V gene: TRBV6-5
CDR3 protein: ASRLGGAYNSPLH; clone size: .; V gene: TRBV2
CDR3 protein: ASSPQGASSNYGYT; clone size: .; V gene: TRBV7-9
CDR3 protein: AWNGGTGRSSYNEQF; clone size: .; V gene: TRBV30
CDR3 protein: ASKQRLEETQY; clone size: .; V gene: TRBV27
CDR3 protein: ASSYAVSYEQY; clone size: .; V gene: TRBV6-6
CDR3 protein: ASSADRGRKLF; clone size: .; V gene: TRBV6-4
CDR3 protein: TSSQGWGNYGYT; clone size: .; V gene: TRBV14
CDR3 protein: ASWTGRDPGELF; clone size: few; V gene: TRBV12-3/TRBV12-4
CDR3 protein: ASSHPTGLVFYEQY; clone size: few; V gene: TRBV4-3
CDR3 protein: ASTQRAQADTQY; clone size: few; V gene: TRBV3-1
CDR3 protein: SAHEPSGRAGYNEQF; clone size: .; V gene: TRBV20-1
CDR3 protein: ASSTRTGDPGANVLT; clone size: .; V gene: TRBV27
CDR3 protein: ATSDTRDRTDTQY; clone size: .; V gene: TRBV24-1
CDR3 protein: ASSQGGQASSPLH; clone size: .; V gene: TRBV4-3
CDR3 protein: ASSGKDNEQF; clone size: many; V gene: TRBV7-9
CDR3 protein: ASSRGRNTGELF; clone size: .; V gene: TRBV6-4
CDR3 protein: ASSSSGLAGSYNEQF; clone size: .; V gene: TRBV7-9
CDR3 protein: ASSPPSPFDTEAF; clone size: .; V gene: TRBV7-9
CDR3 protein: AISGTGKNSPLH; clone size: many; V gene: TRBV10-3
CDR3 protein: ASSLSPPRLAGVSTDTQY; clone size: .; V gene: TRBV7-2